Reported below is one T cell receptor beta chain. Repertoires were generated with immunoSEQ multiplex PCR, while TCRdb's copy carries only in-frame clones and drops some. The data show around 150,000 clones, about four fifths seen once. CDR1 is SGHRS, CDR2 YFSETQ, per germline. V lost 4 bases and J lost 0; bases outside the gene matches: 5. The CDR3 loop spans 16 amino acids. The sample is drawn from a study of blood T cell repertoires in COVID-19. The TCR sequence derives from a man in his fifties or sixties with active or convalescent COVID-19. Sequencing input: peripheral blood. V and J are TRBV5-1 and TRBJ2-1, with 9 nucleotides matching TRBD1. This CDR3 is CASSVGQGSSYNEQFF. The DNA for the CDR3 is TGCGCCAGCAGCGTCGGACAGGGGAGCTCCTACAATGAGCAGTTCTTC. The entire variable domain, with the rest obtained from reference TRBV5-1 and TRBJ2-1, is as follows: KAGVTQTPRYLIKTRGQQVTLSCSPISGHRSVSWYQQTPGQGLQFLFEYFSETQRNKGNFPGRFSGRQFSNSRSEMNVSTLELGDSALYLCASSVGQGSSYNEQFFGPGTRLTVL.